The rows below give T cell receptor beta chains drawn from one sample of a study of T-cell reconstitution after alpha-beta-depleted transplantation in children. TCRdb passed the PCR reads through MiXCR, listing each CDR3 protein once. The data hold more than 500,000 distinct CDR3 sequences, with about 10% observed a single time. Sequenced here: PBMCs, mostly from graft donor cells, sampled 180 days after TCRalphabeta/CD19-depleted stem cell transplant. All receptors derive from a female patient aged 2-9 years who had a stem cell transplant for aplastic anemia, so the T cells may come from the graft donor. The CDR3 runs from the conserved cysteine through the conserved F or W. A D gene is named only where the DNA matches it firmly. Only part of the rows carry a size: once, few, many, or a class if the clone is expanded.

few,NA,TRBV12-3/TRBV12-4,TRBJ1-5,TGTGCCAGCAGTTCGGTAGCTAATCAGCCCCAGCATTTT,CASSSVANQPQHF
few,NA,TRBV7-8,TRBJ2-1,TGTGCCAGCAGCTTACGGGACACCAACTCCTACAATGAGCAGTTCTTC,CASSLRDTNSYNEQFF
NA,NA,TRBV20-1,TRBJ2-1,TGCAGTGCTAGGGGGATACAGGGCTGGCAGGCTCCGTACAATGAGCAGTTCTTC,CSARGIQGWQAPYNEQFF
few,TRBD1,TRBV20-1,TRBJ2-3,TGCAGTGCTTTACCCGGGACAGGGAGAAGGACAGATACGCAGTATTTT,CSALPGTGRRTDTQYF
NA,TRBD2,TRBV20-1,TRBJ2-3,TGCAGTGCTAGGACTAGCAAAGGCACAGATACGCAGTATTTT,CSARTSKGTDTQYF
few,NA,TRBV14,TRBJ2-3,TGTGCCAGCAGCCAAGTGGAACTAGCTGCAGATACGCAGTATTTT,CASSQVELAADTQYF
few,TRBD1,TRBV27,TRBJ2-7,TGTGCCAGCGGCTTGGCCCCCAGGGGGTTAGGCTACGAGCAGTACTTC,CASGLAPRGLGYEQYF
few,TRBD1,TRBV6-5,TRBJ1-1,TGTGCCAGCAGCCCGGACAGGGAGGGAGCTTTCTTT,CASSPDREGAFF
NA,NA,TRBV21-1,TRBJ2-1,TGTGCCGAAATGGATGAGCAGTTCTTC,CAEMDEQFF
NA,NA,TRBV29-1,TRBJ2-3,TGCAGCGTTGAAGTGGGGGCTCCACACACAGATACGCAGTATTTT,CSVEVGAPHTDTQYF
many,NA,TRBV18,TRBJ1-1,TGTGCCAGCTCACCTAGAGGTTCGTGGACTGAAGCTTTCTTT,CASSPRGSWTEAFF
few,NA,TRBV20-1,TRBJ2-3,TGCAGTGCCTCAAGGGATACGCAGTATTTT,CSASRDTQYF
NA,NA,TRBV6-1,TRBJ1-1,TGTGCCAGCAGTGAAAAGGTGGTCGGGGCCACGACTGAAGCTTTCTTT,CASSEKVVGATTEAFF
few,TRBD1,TRBV12-3/TRBV12-4,TRBJ1-2,TGTGCCAGCAGGCGGGACAGGGGCCCGTATGGCTACACCTTC,CASRRDRGPYGYTF
many,TRBD2,TRBV28,TRBJ2-1,TGTGCCAGCAGTGCCCGTAGCGGGAGGGCCGTTAGGGAGCAGTTCTTC,CASSARSGRAVREQFF
NA,NA,TRBV7-8,TRBJ2-4,TGTGCCAGCAGCTTAGGGGGGGGGCCTCTAGCCAAAAACATTCAGTACTTC,CASSLGGGPLAKNIQYF
few,TRBD1,TRBV5-1,TRBJ2-3,TGCGCCAGCAGCTTCAGGGACAGGGTCGCAGATACGCAGTATTTT,CASSFRDRVADTQYF
many,NA,TRBV7-6,TRBJ2-5,TGTGCCAGCAGCTTAGCTGGGACGTGGTCTTATGAGACCCAGTACTTC,CASSLAGTWSYETQYF